Following are 31 T cell receptor beta chains from one sample sequenced in a study of radiotherapy plus CTLA-4 blockade in lung cancer. Sequencing was performed with immunoSEQ multiplex PCR; in TCRdb, only in-frame clones are kept and a portion is missing. The table has 35,000 or so clones, roughly 85% seen once. The material was peripheral blood, obtained from a patient treated with radiotherapy plus ipilimumab. These receptor sequences come from a human donor with non-small cell lung cancer who had stable disease on radiotherapy plus ipilimumab.

This clone was observed a single time. V and J are TRBV5-6 and TRBJ1-3, with TRBD1 as a possible D gene (6 bases). The CDR3 contains 14 residues. CDR1 is SGHDT and CDR2 is YYEEEE in the germline V gene. Trimming removed 0 bases at V and 5 bases at J, with 9 bases between. CDR3 loop: CASSLGTVRNTIYF. The CDR3 DNA is TGTGCCAGCAGCTTGGGGACAGTTCGAAACACCATATATTTT.

The genes are TRBV7-2 and TRBJ2-1; 12 nucleotides match TRBD2. The CDR3 consists of 16 residues. Germline CDR1 and CDR2: SGHTA and FQGNSA. V dropped 5 bases and J dropped 8; count of bases not matched to a gene: 10. The CDR3 protein is CASSPPGLAGIHEQFF. The CDR3 nucleotides read TGTGCCAGCAGCCCACCCGGACTAGCGGGAATCCATGAGCAGTTCTTC.

This chain connects TRBV19 to TRBJ2-7; D might be TRBD1 (5 bases). Germline CDR1 and CDR2: LNHDA and SQIVND (reference sequence). The V gene lost 10 bases and the J gene lost 0 bases, with 13 bases spanning the gap. The CDR3 contains 13 residues. CDR3 nucleotide sequence: TGTGCCACAGGGCAGGGCGGCTCCTACGAGCAGTACTTC. It encodes CATGQGGSYEQYF.

This clone was observed a single time. The chain carries TRBV19 and TRBJ1-5; 9 bases align to TRBD1. The trim removed 3 bases at V and 4 bases at J, leaving 7 bases unmatched. The CDR3 is 16 residues long. Germline V lookup: CDR1 LNHDA, CDR2 SQIVND (reference sequence). CDR3 bases: TGTGCCAGTAGTATTGCCGGGACAGGGCAGAATCAGCCCCAGCATTTT. Translated, it gives CASSIAGTGQNQPQHF.

The rearrangement links TRBV7-9 to TRBJ1-3; 7 nucleotides line up with TRBD1. CDR1 SEHNR and CDR2 FQNEAQ come from the germline V gene (reference sequence). The CDR3 is 14 amino acids. V dropped 5 bases and J dropped 2; count of bases not matched to a gene: 3. CDR3 sequence reads: CASSPTGPGNTIYF. The CDR3 region has the DNA TGTGCCAGCAGCCCGACAGGGCCTGGAAACACCATATATTTT.

The chain recombines TRBV5-1 with TRBJ2-7; 9 bases are a match to TRBD2. CDR3 length equals 17 residues. Germline V CDR1 and CDR2: SGHRS, YFSETQ. The J segment lost 0 bases and the V segment lost 3 bases, leaving 10 bases of the junction unmatched. The CDR3 DNA reads as TGCGCCAGCAGCTATCGCAGACTAGCGGAACTCTCCTACGAGCAGTACTTC. Its translation: CASSYRRLAELSYEQYF.

Written as DNA, the CDR3 is TGTGCCAGCTTCACGCCTAACAGGCAGGGAGGTGCCGGGGAGCTGTTTTTT. This gives the protein CASFTPNRQGGAGELFF. This chain uses TRBV18 with TRBJ2-2; D might be TRBD2 (6 bases). Between the trimmed V and J ends, which lost 7 bases and 6 bases, there was a span of 24 bases. CDR3 size: 17 residues. Germline-derived CDR1 and CDR2 are KGHSH and LQKENI.

V gene TRBV28 combines with J gene TRBJ1-2; D uncertain. The germline V and J ends were trimmed by 7 bases and 6 bases, with 15 bases remaining between them. The CDR3 spans 13 residues. Germline V lookup: CDR1 MDHEN, CDR2 SYDVKM. As DNA, the CDR3 is TGTGCCAGCACGCCCGTGAGTCGTGATGGCTACACCTTC. Translating gives CASTPVSRDGYTF.

This clone appeared a few times. The V and J genes are TRBV6-6 and TRBJ1-2; the match to TRBD1 covers 11 bases. The CDR3 has 14 residues. Germline assignment: CDR1 MNHNY and CDR2 SVGAGI (reference sequence). V lost 5 bases, J lost 7 bases, and 6 bases stayed unmatched. In DNA form, the CDR3 reads TGTGCCAGCAGTCGGGACAGGGGGACGGGTGGCTACACCTTC. This sequence encodes CASSRDRGTGGYTF.

The genes are TRBV5-6 and TRBJ2-3; TRBD1 aligns across 7 bases. The J segment lost 7 bases and the V segment lost 3 bases, leaving 8 bases of the junction unmatched. Per the germline V gene, CDR1 is SGHDT and CDR2 is YYEEEE. This CDR3 comprises 14 residues. CDR3 sequence (DNA): TGTGCCAGCAGCTCAAGAACAGGGGTCAATACGCAGTATTTT. Translated: CASSSRTGVNTQYF.

This chain connects TRBV11-2 to TRBJ1-1; TRBD1 matches 7 bases. The CDR3 has 14 amino acids. The J segment lost 10 bases and the V segment lost 5 bases, leaving 13 bases of the junction unmatched. Germline V lookup: CDR1 SGHAT, CDR2 FQNNGV. In DNA, the CDR3 is TGTGCCAGCAGCCTCCGGGACAGAGTACACCGAGCTTTCTTT. Encoded protein: CASSLRDRVHRAFF.

This chain joins TRBV10-3 and TRBJ2-7; TRBD2 aligns across 8 bases. Germline lookup yields CDR1 ENHRY and CDR2 SYGVKD. V lost 2 bases and J lost 3; bases outside the gene matches: 9. The CDR3 is made up of 16 amino acids. This chain's CDR3 is CAISETSGIPRYEQYF. CDR3 DNA sequence: TGTGCCATCAGTGAGACTAGCGGTATACCTCGCTACGAGCAGTACTTC.

This sequence joins TRBV7-3 and TRBJ2-7, with a weak D call TRBD2 (5 bases). Germline CDR1 reads SGHTA; CDR2 reads FQGTGA. The ends were cut back, 4 bases at V and 0 bases at J, with 7 bases in the middle. CDR3 length: 13 amino acids. The CDR3 here is CASSSGISYEQYF. The CDR3 DNA reads as TGTGCCAGCAGCTCCGGGATCTCCTACGAGCAGTACTTC.

V usage is TRBV25-1 and J usage is TRBJ2-2; 13 bases line up with TRBD2. The V gene's germline CDR1 is MGHDK and CDR2 SYGVNS. Trimming cost V 7 bases and J 2 bases; bases outside gene matches: 7. The CDR3 spans 17 residues. CDR3 DNA sequence: TGTGCCAGCACCAGCCCGGGACTAGCGGGAAACACCGGGGAGCTGTTTTTT. Translating gives CASTSPGLAGNTGELFF.

This clone came up once. The chain carries TRBV27 and TRBJ2-6, with D perhaps matching TRBD2 (5 bases). V was clipped by 6 bases and J by 4 bases, with 19 bases between them. The CDR3 is made up of 17 amino acids. From germline, CDR1 is MNHEY and CDR2 SMNVEV (reference sequence). The CDR3 nucleotides are TGTGCCAGCAGCAGTAAAGCGGTTTTTCTGGGGGCCAACGTCCTGACTTTC. It codes for CASSSKAVFLGANVLTF.

The chain employs TRBV7-9 and TRBJ1-1; D possibly corresponds to TRBD1 (6 bases). Germline V gene lookup returns CDR1 SEHNR and CDR2 FQNEAQ (reference sequence). This CDR3 has 14 residues. V dropped 5 bases and J dropped 1 base, with 11 bases sitting between them. The CDR3 DNA follows: TGTGCCAGCAGCCCCGACAGGCCGAACACTGAAGCTTTCTTT. As protein: CASSPDRPNTEAFF.

This clone was seen only once. The DNA for the CDR3 is TGTGCCTCCCGGGGGGGGACCGCCGGGGAGCTGTTTTTT. This encodes CASRGGTAGELFF. This chain links TRBV30 with TRBJ2-2, with 8 bases aligning to TRBD2. Germline CDR1 reads GTSNPN; CDR2 reads SVGIG (reference sequence). The CDR3 covers 13 residues. Trimming removed 7 bases from V and 6 bases from J; junction bases left unmatched: 7.

This clone showed up just a few times. The rearrangement joins TRBV5-1 to TRBJ2-1; 10 bases agree with TRBD2. The J segment lost 10 bases and the V segment lost 0 bases, leaving 10 bases of the junction unmatched. This CDR3 comprises 16 residues. Germline loops: CDR1 SGHRS, CDR2 YFSETQ. CDR3 DNA sequence: TGCGCCAGCAGCTTGGGAGGCAGCGGGAGGGCAGGGGAGCAGTTCTTC. Protein product: CASSLGGSGRAGEQFF.

The count of this clone is one. This rearrangement joins TRBV5-1 to TRBJ2-7; D is perhaps TRBD2 (6 bases). Germline V gene sequence: CDR1 SGHRS, CDR2 YFSETQ. This CDR3 spans 15 amino acids. Deletions cut 4 bases from V and 3 bases from J, with 17 bases between. CDR3 protein: CASSLTTGENYEQYF. The CDR3 DNA follows: TGCGCCAGCAGCCTAACTACGGGAGAGAACTACGAGCAGTACTTC.

CDR3 nucleotide sequence: TGCGCCAGCAGCCAAGATAGGACTAGCGGGAGCAGAAGAGGGCAGTATTTT. It translates to CASSQDRTSGSRRGQYF. The J gene is TRBJ2-3, the V gene TRBV4-3; 13 positions match TRBD2. Germline CDR1 reads LGHNA; CDR2 reads YSLEER. The CDR3 has 17 amino acids. The V segment lost 0 bases and the J segment 11 bases; nucleotides outside the gene matches: 11.

J is TRBJ1-5 and V is TRBV2, with 12 bases aligning to TRBD1. V dropped 8 bases and J dropped 7; count of bases not matched to a gene: 9. This CDR3 has 15 amino acids. Germline assignment: CDR1 SNHLY and CDR2 FYNNEI. CDR3 DNA sequence: TGTGCCAGCTATGGGACAGGGGGCCCATACCAGCCCCAGCATTTT. Translation gives CASYGTGGPYQPQHF.

The chain links TRBV28 to TRBJ2-6; D is unclear. Per the germline V gene, CDR1 is MDHEN and CDR2 is SYDVKM. There are 15 residues in the CDR3. V shed 6 bases and J shed 3 bases, with 12 bases lying between them. Here the CDR3 DNA reads TGTGCCAGCAGGACCACAGTCTATGGGGCCAACGTCCTGACTTTC. This sequence encodes CASRTTVYGANVLTF. Full variable domain (outside the CDR3, taken from reference TRBV28 and TRBJ2-6): DVKVTQSSRYLVKRTGEKVFLECVQDMDHENMFWYRQDPGLGLRLIYFSYDVKMKEKGDIPEGYSVSREKKERFSLILESASTNQTSMYLCASRTTVYGANVLTFGAGSRLTVL.

V is TRBV6-6 and J is TRBJ2-3, with a possible D match to TRBD2 (6 bases). Trimming cost V 2 bases and J 1 base, with 10 bases left between them. The CDR3 is 15 amino acids. Germline V CDR1 and CDR2: MNHNY, SVGAGI (reference sequence). Here the CDR3 reads CASSYLREGTDTQYF. In DNA, the CDR3 is TGTGCCAGCAGTTACCTGCGGGAAGGCACAGATACGCAGTATTTT.

The chain joins TRBV4-1 to TRBJ2-6; D unclear. The V end lost 0 bases, the J end lost 0 bases, and 9 bases lay between the germline ends. Germline loops: CDR1 MGHRA, CDR2 YSYEKL. The CDR3 totals 17 residues. The CDR3 region has the DNA TGCGCCAGCAGCCAAGACGACTCCCGCTCTGGGGCCAACGTCCTGACTTTC. Translating gives CASSQDDSRSGANVLTF.

The chain uses TRBV27 and TRBJ2-7, with 7 positions matching TRBD2. Germline V gene data show CDR1 as MNHEY and CDR2 as SMNVEV (reference sequence). The trim removed 0 bases at V and 5 bases at J, leaving 7 bases unmatched. The CDR3 covers 15 residues. DNA of the CDR3: TGTGCCAGCAGTTTATCGATGGGGGGGTTCGACGAGCAGTACTTC. Encoded protein: CASSLSMGGFDEQYF.

This clone was counted a single time. Other DNA sequences in the sample encode the same CDR3. This chain connects TRBV9 to TRBJ2-1; 8 bases align to TRBD2. The CDR3 covers 16 residues. The germline V gene has CDR1 SGDLS and CDR2 YYNGEE. The ends lost 0 bases at V and 0 bases at J; junction bases unmatched: 2. In DNA, the CDR3 is TGTGCCAGCAGCGTAGCGGGAGGGAGCTCCTACAATGAGCAGTTCTTC. Encoded protein: CASSVAGGSSYNEQFF.

The rearrangement uses TRBV6-1 and TRBJ1-5; 8 nucleotides match TRBD1. CDR1 and CDR2 from the germline V gene are MNHNS and SASEGT. This CDR3 spans 16 amino acids. The junction had 6 bases not matched to a gene; V was cut back by 1 base and J by 4 bases. The CDR3 DNA follows: TGTGCCAGCAGTGAAGAAACAGGGGGTAGGAATCAGCCCCAGCATTTT. Its protein product is CASSEETGGRNQPQHF.

A note on this clone: At one end, the junction sequence differs from germline, possibly due to a read error. The chain has TRBV19 and TRBJ2-6; the D gene is possibly TRBD2 (6 bases). The CDR3 sequence is 16 residues long. The germline V gene has CDR1 LNHDA and CDR2 SQIVND (reference sequence). DNA of the CDR3: TGTGCCAGTAGTACGGGAGTCTTCTCTGGGGCCAACGTCCTGGCTTTC. Amino acids: CASSTGVFSGANVLAF.

The V and J genes are TRBV19 and TRBJ2-5, with TRBD2 identical over 12 bases. The V gene's germline CDR1 is LNHDA and CDR2 SQIVND (reference sequence). CDR3 length: 16 residues. Trimming cost V 6 bases and J 4 bases; bases outside gene matches: 9. The CDR3: CASSPSGTSGPETQYF. The CDR3 nucleotides are TGTGCCAGTAGCCCTTCGGGGACTAGCGGGCCAGAGACCCAGTACTTC.

This sequence joins TRBV27 and TRBJ2-3, with D perhaps TRBD2 (6 bases). Germline V gene data show CDR1 as MNHEY and CDR2 as SMNVEV (reference sequence). V lost 7 bases to trimming and J lost 4 bases, with 18 bases between them. The length of the CDR3 is 15 residues. The CDR3 is CASNGRLGGADTQYF. CDR3 DNA: TGTGCCAGCAATGGCAGACTAGGAGGAGCAGATACGCAGTATTTT.

The CDR3 DNA sequence: TGTGCCAGCAGTTTGGCAGGGCTGGGGGAAAAACTGTTTTTT. As protein: CASSLAGLGEKLFF. The V and J genes are TRBV27 and TRBJ1-4; tentative D call: TRBD1 (5 bases). V was cut by 3 bases and J by 8 bases, with 13 bases left in between. CDR1 is MNHEY and CDR2 is SMNVEV in the germline V gene (reference sequence). The CDR3 runs 14 residues.